Shown below are 30 T cell receptor beta chains from a single sample sequenced in a study of Ad26.COV2.S vaccination and SARS-CoV-2 variants. Treatment indicated: around 19 received Ad26.COV2.S at low or high dose, single or two shots; about 5 received placebo; per-sample allocation not given. Sampling occurred on day 63 after the first vaccine or placebo injection. The protocol was immunoSEQ multiplex PCR, while the TCRdb copy is restricted to in-frame clones and leaves out a portion. The repertoire has about 350,000 clones, around nine tenths of them found once; the top ten carry approximately 4.5%. The sample was peripheral blood, taken in a trial of Ad26.COV2.S vaccine versus placebo. These receptors came from a person aged 18-65 years who received the Ad26.COV2.S COVID-19 vaccine or a placebo.

This sequence joins TRBV20-1 and TRBJ2-4, with D possibly being TRBD1 (5 bases). V lost 3 bases and J 8 bases, leaving 8 bases between the germline ends. This CDR3 has 11 amino acids. Germline CDR1 and CDR2: DFQATT and SNEGSKA (reference sequence). CDR3 protein: CSARGLDIQYF. CDR3 nucleotide sequence: TGCAGTGCTAGGGGGCTGGACATTCAGTACTTC.

A few counts support this clone. The V call is TRBV2, the J call TRBJ2-1, with 13 bases matching TRBD2. With V trimmed by 3 bases and J by 8 bases, 4 bases remained unmatched. The CDR3 is 15 residues long. Germline V gene lookup returns CDR1 SNHLY and CDR2 FYNNEI. The DNA for the CDR3 is TGTGCCAGCAGTGAGGGACTAGCGGGATCGGATGAGCAGTTCTTC. It encodes CASSEGLAGSDEQFF.

V gene TRBV2 combines with J gene TRBJ2-7; 9 nucleotides agree with TRBD1. The CDR3 spans 15 residues. From germline, CDR1 is SNHLY and CDR2 FYNNEI. V was pared by 5 bases and J by 3 bases, with 8 bases of the junction left unmatched. CDR3 sequence: CASSQTGGGNYEQYF. CDR3 bases: TGTGCCAGCAGTCAAACAGGGGGCGGAAACTACGAGCAGTACTTC.

The chain uses TRBV7-9 and TRBJ1-5; D is possibly TRBD1 (6 bases). This CDR3 has 16 amino acids. Per germline, CDR1 SEHNR and CDR2 FQNEAQ (reference sequence). The V and J ends lost 1 base and 7 bases respectively, with 17 bases between them. This CDR3 reads CASSLGSGGRNQPQHF. The CDR3 DNA is TGTGCCAGCAGCTTAGGGTCGGGGGGGCGAAACCAGCCCCAGCATTTT.

The chain is built from TRBV4-2 and TRBJ2-1, with 8 bases aligning to TRBD1. V was clipped by 5 bases and J by 0 bases; unmatched bases: 15. CDR3 length: 19 residues. The germline V gene encodes CDR1 LGHNA and CDR2 YNFKEQ. CDR3 sequence (DNA): TGTGCCAGCAGCTCCCCGACAGGGGTAGCCCAGAGCTCCTACAATGAGCAGTTCTTC. Protein sequence: CASSSPTGVAQSSYNEQFF.

J is TRBJ1-5 and V is TRBV19; 10 bases fit TRBD1. J was trimmed by 2 bases and V by 6 bases; bases with no gene match: 4. The CDR3 covers 15 residues. CDR1 is LNHDA, CDR2 SQIVND, per germline (reference sequence). CDR3 residues: CASRTDRGGNQPQHF. The CDR3 DNA sequence: TGTGCCAGTAGAACGGACAGGGGGGGCAATCAGCCCCAGCATTTT.

For the CDR3, the DNA is TGTGCCAGCAGCCCCAGTGGACAGGGGGGATACAATGAGCAGTTCTTC. Protein product: CASSPSGQGGYNEQFF. The rearrangement joins TRBV11-3 to TRBJ2-1; 10 bases agree with TRBD1. The CDR3 contains 16 residues. J gave up 4 bases and V 5 bases, and 8 bases lay outside the gene matches. The germline CDR1 and CDR2 sequences are SGHNT and YENEEA.

This clone was counted once. The chain employs TRBV2 and TRBJ2-7; 9 bases fit TRBD1. This CDR3 is built from 14 residues. V was pared by 6 bases and J by 1 base, with 4 bases of the junction left unmatched. Germline V CDR1 and CDR2: SNHLY, FYNNEI. CDR3: CASRKGQGSYEQYF. CDR3 bases: TGTGCCAGCAGGAAGGGACAGGGTTCCTACGAGCAGTACTTC.

This rearrangement joins TRBV7-2 to TRBJ1-5, with D hard to call. V was trimmed by 5 bases and J by 0 bases, leaving 2 bases between them. This CDR3 is 12 amino acids long. The germline V gene encodes CDR1 SGHTA and CDR2 FQGNSA. CDR3 residues: CASSPSNQPQHF. For the CDR3, the DNA is TGTGCCAGCAGCCCTAGCAATCAGCCCCAGCATTTT.

The rearrangement joins TRBV18 to TRBJ2-4, with no clear D. This CDR3 is built from 15 residues. The V and J ends lost 0 bases and 0 bases respectively, with 6 bases between them. CDR1 and CDR2 (germline): KGHSH, LQKENI. CDR3: CASSPPSIAKNIQYF. CDR3 in DNA: TGTGCCAGCTCACCACCGTCCATAGCCAAAAACATTCAGTACTTC.

This chain connects TRBV4-2 to TRBJ2-7; 8 bases are shared with TRBD1. Germline trimming cut 3 bases from V and 0 bases from J; bases unmatched to any gene: 10. The CDR3 consists of 17 residues. The germline V gene encodes CDR1 LGHNA and CDR2 YNFKEQ. CDR3 bases: TGTGCCAGCAGCCAGGTTAGAGGCAGGGGGCTCTCCTACGAGCAGTACTTC. Translation: CASSQVRGRGLSYEQYF.

The chain recombines TRBV10-3 with TRBJ2-5; the match to TRBD1 covers 8 bases. The junction had 6 bases not matched to a gene; V was cut back by 2 bases and J by 4 bases. CDR1 ENHRY and CDR2 SYGVKD come from the germline V gene. CDR3 length: 15 amino acids. The CDR3 DNA reads TGTGCCATCAGTGAGGGACAGGGAGGAGGAGAGACCCAGTACTTC. It translates to CAISEGQGGGETQYF.

This clone appeared once. The rearrangement uses TRBV28 and TRBJ2-7, with D perhaps TRBD1 (6 bases). The CDR3 is 12 residues long. The ends were cut back, 6 bases at V and 2 bases at J, with 8 bases in the middle. From germline, CDR1 is MDHEN and CDR2 SYDVKM. Here the CDR3 reads CASRGAPYEQYF. CDR3 bases: TGTGCCAGCAGGGGGGCACCCTACGAGCAGTACTTC.

This sequence joins TRBV21-1 and TRBJ2-1; the table assigns TRBD1, which was not confirmed against the DNA. TRBV21-1 is assigned pseudogene status. This CDR3 comprises 15 residues. Here the CDR3 DNA reads TGTGCCAGCAGCAAAGCCAACAGGGCATGCAATGAGCAGTTCTTC. Residues: CASSKANRACNEQFF.

V usage is TRBV7-9 and J usage is TRBJ2-5; tentative D call: TRBD1 (5 bases). CDR3 length equals 16 residues. The V gene's germline CDR1 is SEHNR and CDR2 FQNEAQ (reference sequence). V was cut by 0 bases and J by 2 bases, with 13 bases left in between. CDR3 protein: CASSLAATAPQETQYF. The CDR3 region has the DNA TGTGCCAGCAGCTTAGCCGCGACAGCCCCACAAGAGACCCAGTACTTC.

This sequence joins TRBV4-2 and TRBJ2-3; D is unresolved. The CDR3 has 14 residues. Germline V gives CDR1 LGHNA, CDR2 YNFKEQ. Trimming removed 0 bases from V and 10 bases from J, with 14 bases in between. CDR3 sequence: CASSQERTLSSQYF. The CDR3 DNA reads as TGTGCCAGCAGCCAAGAACGGACGCTCTCATCGCAGTATTTT.

The chain recombines TRBV28 with TRBJ1-6; 8 positions agree with TRBD1. The trim removed 8 bases at V and 10 bases at J, leaving 13 bases unmatched. Germline CDR1 and CDR2: MDHEN and SYDVKM. The CDR3 runs to 15 residues. This chain's CDR3 is CASLDRGAWQSPLHF. The CDR3 bases are TGTGCCAGCCTTGACAGGGGAGCGTGGCAATCACCCCTCCACTTT.

The chain has TRBV10-3 and TRBJ2-7; 7 bases are a match to TRBD1. Germline trimming cut 10 bases from V and 5 bases from J; bases unmatched to any gene: 14. The germline CDR1 and CDR2 sequences are ENHRY and SYGVKD. CDR3 size: 14 residues. The DNA of the CDR3 is TGTGCCACTAACGAAGCAGGGGGTCGCGACGAGCAGTACTTC. It codes for CATNEAGGRDEQYF.

V usage is TRBV10-3 and J usage is TRBJ1-6, with D unclear. Trimming cost V 0 bases and J 10 bases, with 7 bases left between them. Germline CDR1 ENHRY, CDR2 SYGVKD. This CDR3 contains 13 residues. The CDR3 DNA reads TGTGCCATCAGTGAGTCGATACGGTCACCCCTCCACTTT. It encodes CAISESIRSPLHF.

The rearrangement uses TRBV29-1 and TRBJ2-3; no firm D call. There are 13 residues in the CDR3. CDR1 is SQVTM, CDR2 ANQGSEA, per germline. The V end was cut by 1 base, the J end by 4 bases, with 9 bases between. CDR3 nucleotide sequence: TGCAGCGTTGAAGTCGGGTCGGCAGATACGCAGTATTTT. Amino acid sequence: CSVEVGSADTQYF.

The chain employs TRBV19 and TRBJ2-1, with 9 bases aligning to TRBD2. From germline, CDR1 is LNHDA and CDR2 SQIVND (reference sequence). V trimming: 6 bases; J trimming: 0 bases; junction bases outside the gene matches: 12. The CDR3 spans 18 residues. In DNA, the CDR3 is TGTGCCAGTAGCTACAGACTAGCGGCTATGAGCTCCTACAATGAGCAGTTCTTC. Its translation is CASSYRLAAMSSYNEQFF.

V usage is TRBV29-1 and J usage is TRBJ1-1; D is possibly TRBD1 (6 bases). The CDR3 totals 12 residues. Per the germline V gene, CDR1 is SQVTM and CDR2 is ANQGSEA. V was clipped by 7 bases and J by 5 bases, with 14 bases between them. The CDR3 nucleotides read TGCAGCGCCCGGAGGGGGAGTACTGAAGCTTTCTTT. Its protein is CSARRGSTEAFF. The whole variable domain, remainder taken from reference TRBV29-1 and TRBJ1-1, is SAVISQKPSRDICQRGTSLTIQCQVDSQVTMMFWYRQQPGQSLTLIATANQGSEATYESGFVIDKFPISRPNLTFSTLTVSNMSPEDSSIYLCSARRGSTEAFFGQGTRLTVV.

This rearrangement joins TRBV29-1 to TRBJ2-7; TRBD1 agrees at 8 bases. The trim removed 7 bases at V and 3 bases at J, leaving 17 bases unmatched. Germline V CDR1 and CDR2: SQVTM, ANQGSEA. The CDR3 is 16 amino acids. The CDR3 region is CSATPQTGDRNYEQYF. The CDR3 coding sequence is TGCAGCGCCACCCCTCAAACGGGGGACAGGAACTACGAGCAGTACTTC.

The rearrangement uses TRBV6-2 or TRBV6-3 and TRBJ2-2; D remains unclear. The CDR3 has 13 amino acids. V was trimmed by 5 bases and J by 4 bases, leaving 8 bases between them. CDR1 and CDR2 from the germline V gene are MNHEY and SVGEGT. The CDR3 sequence: CASSPESTGELFF. CDR3 coding DNA: TGTGCCAGCAGTCCCGAGAGCACCGGGGAGCTGTTTTTT.

This clone has only one observation. The chain uses TRBV4-3 and TRBJ1-2; D ambiguous. V lost 4 bases and J lost 8, with 8 bases in between. The V gene's germline CDR1 is LGHNA and CDR2 YSLEER. This CDR3 is built from 11 residues. The CDR3 reads CASSRSGGYTF. The CDR3 coding sequence is TGCGCCAGCAGCCGATCGGGAGGCTACACCTTC.

This chain uses TRBV15 with TRBJ2-3; 9 nucleotides match TRBD2. This CDR3 contains 16 residues. J gave up 2 bases and V 0 bases, and 3 bases lay outside the gene matches. From germline, CDR1 is LNHNV and CDR2 YYDKDF (reference sequence). CDR3: CATSREASGVTDTQYF. DNA for the CDR3: TGTGCCACCAGCAGAGAGGCTAGCGGGGTCACAGATACGCAGTATTTT.

The CDR3 coding sequence is TGTGCCAGCAGCCAAGAAGGTTCTAGCGAAGCTACGAACACCGGGGAGCTGTTTTTT. Translation: CASSQEGSSEATNTGELFF. This rearrangement joins TRBV4-2 to TRBJ2-2, with D tentatively TRBD2 (6 bases). In germline, CDR1 is LGHNA, CDR2 YNFKEQ. The CDR3 covers 19 residues. Between the trimmed V and J ends, which lost 0 bases and 0 bases, there was a span of 17 bases.

This clone was picked up one time. CDR3 protein: CASRDTGGNIQYF. The CDR3 bases are TGTGCCAGCAGGGATACAGGGGGAAACATTCAGTACTTC. This sequence joins TRBV27 and TRBJ2-4; 8 bases are a match to TRBD1. The CDR3 consists of 13 residues. The germline CDR1 and CDR2 sequences are MNHEY and SMNVEV (reference sequence). Losses at the gene ends were 6 bases for V and 6 bases for J; bases not matched to a gene: 4.

The V call is TRBV28, the J call TRBJ1-1; no clear D gene. V was pared by 5 bases and J by 5 bases, with 9 bases between. This CDR3 is built from 12 residues. Germline CDR1 MDHEN, CDR2 SYDVKM. Here the CDR3 reads CASSQVGTEAFF. The CDR3 DNA reads as TGTGCCAGCAGTCAGGTAGGGACTGAAGCTTTCTTT.

The chain employs TRBV19 and TRBJ2-1; perhaps D is TRBD1 or TRBD2 (5 bases each). CDR3 size: 15 residues. Germline CDR1 LNHDA, CDR2 SQIVND (reference sequence). V was clipped by 3 bases and J by 8 bases, with 17 bases between them. The CDR3 nucleotides read TGTGCCAGTAGTATCCGCCAGGGCGAGGGCGATGAGCAGTTCTTC. This sequence encodes CASSIRQGEGDEQFF.